The 23 T cell receptor beta chains reported below all come from one sample, sequenced in a study of CD8 T cells in Susac syndrome. A quantity of about 0.5 to 1 ug RNA underwent reverse transcription using random hexamers. TCRdb re-called the immunoSEQ multiplex PCR reads through MiXCR, storing one row per CDR3 protein. The sample lists fewer than 35,000 distinct CDR3 sequences; 90% to 95% were seen once. Input material: CD8+ T cells from PBMCs. These receptors all stem from a human donor in good health.

The chain links TRBV7-2 to TRBJ2-1; TRBD2 matches at 11 bases. With 3 bases clipped from V and 7 bases from J, the junction kept 8 bases outside the gene matches. The CDR3 loop spans 16 amino acids. Germline CDR1 reads SGHTA; CDR2 reads FQGNSA. CDR3 nucleotides: TGTGCCAGCAGCTTGGTAGCGGGGGGGCCTAAGAATGAGCAGTTCTTC. Amino acid sequence: CASSLVAGGPKNEQFF.

CDR3 nucleotide sequence: TGTGCCAGCAGCTCAAGCCGGGTCCCACCCACCGGGGAGCTGTTTTTT. Protein product: CASSSSRVPPTGELFF. The chain combines TRBV7-9 with TRBJ2-2; D gene uncertain. The ends were cut back, 4 bases at V and 4 bases at J, with 16 bases in the middle. Germline CDR1 reads SEHNR; CDR2 reads FQNEAQ (reference sequence). This CDR3 contains 16 residues.

V is TRBV20-1 and J is TRBJ2-1; the match to TRBD2 covers 12 bases. J gave up 8 bases and V 2 bases, and 7 bases lay outside the gene matches. CDR3 size: 15 residues. Looked up from germline, CDR1 is DFQATT and CDR2 is SNEGSKA (reference sequence). The CDR3 DNA reads as TGCAGTGCTAGACTAGCGGGGGGGTCCCCCGATGAGCAGTTCTTC. This translates into CSARLAGGSPDEQFF.

V and J are TRBV27 and TRBJ2-7; D possibly corresponds to TRBD2 (6 bases). The CDR3 extends over 13 amino acids. The germline CDR1 and CDR2 sequences are MNHEY and SMNVEV (reference sequence). Trimming shortened V by 4 bases and J by 0 bases, and 7 bases separated the two germline ends. The CDR3 nucleotides read TGTGCCAGCAGTTGGGGACTCTCCTACGAGCAGTACTTC. Protein sequence: CASSWGLSYEQYF.

This clonotype was picked up one time. This sequence joins TRBV5-1 and TRBJ1-1, with a possible D match to TRBD1 (6 bases). The germline CDR1 and CDR2 sequences are SGHRS and YFSETQ. The CDR3 contains 17 residues. V was pared by 0 bases and J by 0 bases, with 15 bases between. For the CDR3, the DNA is TGCGCCAGCAGCTTGGCCCCGACAGGCCAGATGAACACTGAAGCTTTCTTT. Translating gives CASSLAPTGQMNTEAFF.

The rearrangement uses TRBV5-6 and TRBJ2-3, with D unclear. The CDR3 totals 13 residues. In germline, CDR1 is SGHDT, CDR2 YYEEEE. Trimming stripped 0 bases from V and 2 bases from J, with 4 bases between. The CDR3: CASSLAPTDTQYF. The CDR3 bases are TGTGCCAGCAGCTTGGCCCCCACAGATACGCAGTATTTT.

This sequence joins TRBV7-9 and TRBJ2-3; D is unclear. V was trimmed by 5 bases and J by 3 bases, leaving 6 bases between them. The CDR3 length is 12 residues. Germline V gene lookup returns CDR1 SEHNR and CDR2 FQNEAQ (reference sequence). CDR3 in amino acids: CASSLPTDTQYF. The CDR3 DNA is TGTGCCAGCAGCCTTCCTACAGATACGCAGTATTTT. Full variable domain (outside the CDR3, taken from reference TRBV7-9 and TRBJ2-3): DTGVSQNPRHKITKRGQNVTFRCDPISEHNRLYWYRQTLGQGPEFLTYFQNEAQLEKSRLLSDRFSAERPKGSFSTLEIQRTEQGDSAMYLCASSLPTDTQYFGPGTRLTVL.

The J gene is TRBJ2-2, the V gene TRBV7-9; TRBD1 agrees at 9 bases. Germline trimming cut 4 bases from V and 5 bases from J; bases unmatched to any gene: 2. Germline values: CDR1 SEHNR, CDR2 FQNEAQ (reference sequence). CDR3 length: 14 residues. Written as DNA, the CDR3 is TGTGCCAGCAGCTCGACAGGGGGTACCGGGGAGCTGTTTTTT. Its protein is CASSSTGGTGELFF.

The rearrangement links TRBV27 to TRBJ1-5; D call uncertain. V was trimmed by 5 bases and J by 3 bases, leaving 5 bases between them. CDR1 is MNHEY, CDR2 SMNVEV, per germline (reference sequence). This CDR3 is built from 12 residues. DNA for the CDR3: TGTGCCAGCAGTCCCTACAATCAGCCCCAGCATTTT. This encodes CASSPYNQPQHF.

The chain has TRBV5-1 and TRBJ2-7; D is unclear. The CDR3 totals 13 residues. Germline CDR1 is SGHRS and CDR2 is YFSETQ. The ends were cut back, 1 base at V and 0 bases at J, with 5 bases in the middle. The CDR3 DNA reads as TGCGCCAGCAGCTTGAGCAGCTCCTACGAGCAGTACTTC. Translating gives CASSLSSSYEQYF.

The chain combines TRBV6-1 with TRBJ2-3; 10 bases match TRBD1. V was clipped by 1 base and J by 3 bases; unmatched bases: 7. This CDR3 region has 17 residues. Germline-derived CDR1 and CDR2 are MNHNS and SASEGT. CDR3 DNA sequence: TGTGCCAGCAGTGAAGGGTGGACAGGGGGAGCGACAGATACGCAGTATTTT. Its translation: CASSEGWTGGATDTQYF.

This sequence joins TRBV9 and TRBJ1-2; perhaps TRBD1 as D (6 bases). CDR3 size: 15 residues. Looked up from germline, CDR1 is SGDLS and CDR2 is YYNGEE. The V end was cut by 4 bases, the J end by 2 bases, with 15 bases between. The CDR3 DNA reads TGTGCCAGCAGCCCCTCGGGGGGGCCAAACTATGGCTACACCTTC. Translating gives CASSPSGGPNYGYTF.

J is TRBJ2-7 and V is TRBV6-1, with 9 bases lining up with TRBD1. This CDR3 has 14 amino acids. Looked up from germline, CDR1 is MNHNS and CDR2 is SASEGT. J lost 4 bases, V lost 0 bases, and 1 base had no gene match. The chain's CDR3 is CASSEATGGYEQYF. CDR3 nucleotide sequence: TGTGCCAGCAGTGAAGCGACAGGGGGGTACGAGCAGTACTTC.

The J gene is TRBJ2-3, the V gene TRBV20-1; D may be TRBD2 (7 bases). The CDR3 loop spans 13 amino acids. The germline V gene encodes CDR1 DFQATT and CDR2 SNEGSKA (reference sequence). V lost 6 bases, J lost 8 bases, and 18 bases lay in between. CDR3 sequence reads: CSAGGGAYGTQYF. CDR3 nucleotides: TGCAGTGCGGGAGGGGGGGCCTACGGTACGCAGTATTTT.

This clonotype was counted a few times. The CDR3: CASSPGQGSSYEQYF. The CDR3 DNA sequence: TGTGCCAGCAGCCCCGGACAGGGGAGCTCCTACGAGCAGTACTTC. This chain joins TRBV14 and TRBJ2-7; 9 nucleotides line up with TRBD1. Trimming removed 4 bases from V and 0 bases from J; junction bases left unmatched: 4. The CDR3 covers 15 residues. CDR1 and CDR2 (germline): SGHDN, FVKESK.

The chain has TRBV7-8 and TRBJ2-3, with D perhaps matching TRBD2 (6 bases). This CDR3 region has 16 residues. Germline V gene data show CDR1 as SGHVS and CDR2 as FQNEAQ. Between the trimmed V and J ends, which lost 5 bases and 2 bases, there was a span of 17 bases. The CDR3 sequence: CASSHRDSLPTDTQYF. CDR3 in DNA: TGTGCCAGCAGCCACCGGGACTCCCTCCCCACAGATACGCAGTATTTT.

V and J are TRBV13 and TRBJ2-2; either TRBD1 or TRBD2 may supply D (5 bases each). From germline, CDR1 is PRHDT and CDR2 FYEKMQ (reference sequence). The V end was cut by 5 bases, the J end by 6 bases, with 13 bases between. The CDR3 runs 14 residues. Written as DNA, the CDR3 is TGTGCCAGCAGCCGAGAGGGGTCATCCGGGGAGCTGTTTTTT. This codes for CASSREGSSGELFF.

V gene TRBV20-1 combines with J gene TRBJ2-7, with D possibly being TRBD1 or TRBD2 (6 bases each). CDR3 size: 13 residues. Germline lookup yields CDR1 DFQATT and CDR2 SNEGSKA (reference sequence). V lost 3 bases and J lost 9, with 18 bases in between. CDR3 amino acids: CSARERGEWVQYF. DNA of the CDR3: TGCAGTGCTAGGGAGAGGGGGGAATGGGTGCAGTACTTC.

The chain combines TRBV4-3 with TRBJ2-1, with TRBD2 matching 11 bases. V shed 2 bases, J shed 4 bases, and the junction held 7 bases outside the gene matches. The germline gives CDR1 LGHNA, CDR2 YSLEER. This CDR3 contains 17 residues. As DNA, the CDR3 is TGCGCCAGCAGCCAAAGAGGCGCTAGCGGGAGGTACAATGAGCAGTTCTTC. Amino acid sequence: CASSQRGASGRYNEQFF.

The rearrangement uses TRBV6-2 or TRBV6-3 and TRBJ1-1; 7 nucleotides align to TRBD1. The CDR3 is 15 residues long. Per germline, CDR1 MNHEY and CDR2 SVGEGT. V dropped 1 base and J dropped 4; count of bases not matched to a gene: 6. CDR3 protein: CASSYFRTGGTEAFF. CDR3 sequence (DNA): TGTGCCAGCAGTTACTTTCGGACAGGAGGCACTGAAGCTTTCTTT.

This clonotype appeared a single time. The chain is built from TRBV7-2 and TRBJ2-7; TRBD2 aligns across 9 bases. Per the germline V gene, CDR1 is SGHTA and CDR2 is FQGNSA. The CDR3 covers 18 residues. With 5 bases clipped from V and 0 bases from J, the junction kept 14 bases outside the gene matches. The CDR3 is CASSPHPLSGGSSYEQYF. In DNA, the CDR3 is TGTGCCAGCAGCCCCCACCCCCTTAGCGGGGGAAGCTCCTACGAGCAGTACTTC.

The rearrangement joins TRBV28 to TRBJ1-1; D remains unclear. V shed 8 bases and J shed 0 bases, with 16 bases lying between them. Germline V lookup: CDR1 MDHEN, CDR2 SYDVKM. The CDR3 sequence is 15 residues long. The CDR3 sequence is CASDWDSGMNTEAFF. For the CDR3, the DNA is TGTGCCAGCGACTGGGATTCTGGGATGAACACTGAAGCTTTCTTT.

This clonotype was detected once. This sequence joins TRBV15 and TRBJ1-5, with D perhaps matching TRBD1 (5 bases). V lost 0 bases and J lost 1, with 7 bases in between. This CDR3 comprises 15 residues. CDR1 and CDR2 from the germline V gene are LNHNV and YYDKDF (reference sequence). CDR3 amino acids: CATSREGGSNQPQHF. The CDR3 nucleotides read TGTGCCACCAGCAGAGAGGGGGGGAGCAATCAGCCCCAGCATTTT.